One sample yielded the 3 T cell receptor beta chains listed below, sequenced in a study of cytomegalovirus exposure and HLA in healthy donors. The PCR contained 60 Vbeta and 13 Jbeta primers. The repertoire was sequenced with immunoSEQ multiplex PCR; TCRdb's copy has only in-frame clones and lacks some. Seen here are about 77,000 clones, over 65% observed once, and the top ten hold around 4.5%. Sequences were obtained from PBMCs. The receptors were gathered from a man aged 40-49 years in good health and CMV-seronegative.

The J gene is TRBJ2-1, the V gene TRBV4-3, with 8 bases fitting TRBD2. The J segment lost 2 bases and the V segment lost 4 bases, leaving 1 base of the junction unmatched. The CDR3 totals 14 residues. Germline CDR1 reads LGHNA; CDR2 reads YSLEER. Here the CDR3 reads CASSLSGTYNEQFF. In DNA form, the CDR3 reads TGCGCCAGCAGCCTTAGCGGGACCTACAATGAGCAGTTCTTC.

This rearrangement joins TRBV9 to TRBJ1-2; a possible D gene is TRBD1 (6 bases). The CDR3 is 13 amino acids. The germline V and J ends were trimmed by 0 bases and 4 bases, with 7 bases remaining between them. Germline values: CDR1 SGDLS, CDR2 YYNGEE. CDR3 DNA: TGTGCCAGCAGCGTAGAAGGGGGCTATGGCTACACCTTC. Translated: CASSVEGGYGYTF.

J is TRBJ2-7 and V is TRBV6-6, with TRBD2 matching over 13 bases. Looked up from germline, CDR1 is MNHNY and CDR2 is SVGAGI (reference sequence). The V segment lost 5 bases and the J segment 5 bases; nucleotides outside the gene matches: 6. This CDR3 spans 15 amino acids. CDR3 region: CASSTTGLAGNEQYF. DNA for the CDR3: TGTGCCAGCAGTACCACGGGACTAGCGGGAAACGAGCAGTACTTC.